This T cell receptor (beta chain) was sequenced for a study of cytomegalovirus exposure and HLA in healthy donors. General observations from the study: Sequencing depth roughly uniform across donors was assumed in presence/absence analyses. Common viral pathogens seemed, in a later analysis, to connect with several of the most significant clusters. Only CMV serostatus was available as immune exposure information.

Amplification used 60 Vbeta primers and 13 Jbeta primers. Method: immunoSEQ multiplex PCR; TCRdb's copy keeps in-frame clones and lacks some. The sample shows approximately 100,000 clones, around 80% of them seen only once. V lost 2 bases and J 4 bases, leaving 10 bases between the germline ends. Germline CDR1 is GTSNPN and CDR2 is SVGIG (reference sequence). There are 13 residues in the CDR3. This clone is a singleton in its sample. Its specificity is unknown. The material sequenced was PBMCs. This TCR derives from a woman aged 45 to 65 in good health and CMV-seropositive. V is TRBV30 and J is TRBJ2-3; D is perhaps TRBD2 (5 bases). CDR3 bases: TGTGCCTGGAGTCTATCTAGCCCAGATACGCAGTATTTT. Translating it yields CAWSLSSPDTQYF. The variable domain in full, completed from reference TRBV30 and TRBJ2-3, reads SQTIHQWPATLVQPVGSPLSLECTVEGTSNPNLYWYRQAAGRGLQLLFYSVGIGQISSEVPQNLSASRPQDRQFILSSKKLLLSDSGFYLCAWSLSSPDTQYFGPGTRLTVL.